Shown below are 28 T cell receptor beta chains from a single sample sequenced in a study of shared clonotypes between healthy human individuals. Naive CD8 populations comprised CD45RO-negative cells positively selected for CCR7, excluding terminally differentiated effector memory CD45RA+ cells. Sequenced by immunoSEQ multiplex PCR; TCRdb stores in-frame clones only, minus some. The data contain about 2,100,000 clones, approximately 94% of them singletons. The sequenced sample was naive CD8+ T cells from PBMCs. These receptors all stem from a man in his late teens or twenties in good health. Some clones in this sample may be carry-over from other donors' samples.

The chain has TRBV27 and TRBJ1-4; TRBD1 might be the D (6 bases). With 6 bases removed from V and 10 bases from J, the gap between germline ends came to 15 bases. The CDR3 has 13 amino acids. Germline-derived CDR1 and CDR2 are MNHEY and SMNVEV (reference sequence). The CDR3 loop is CASRGRTEGKLFF. CDR3 DNA: TGTGCCAGCAGAGGCAGGACAGAAGGAAAACTGTTTTTT.

The CDR3 DNA reads TGTGCCAGCAGCTTCTTAAGCGGGAGGGGGACAGATACGCAGTATTTT. It translates to CASSFLSGRGTDTQYF. The rearrangement uses TRBV7-9 and TRBJ2-3; 10 positions match TRBD2. This CDR3 contains 16 residues. Germline CDR1 is SEHNR and CDR2 is FQNEAQ (reference sequence). Trimming cost V 3 bases and J 3 bases; bases outside gene matches: 6. Supplemented by reference TRBV7-9 and TRBJ2-3, the full variable domain reads DTGVSQNPRHKITKRGQNVTFRCDPISEHNRLYWYRQTLGQGPEFLTYFQNEAQLEKSRLLSDRFSAERPKGSFSTLEIQRTEQGDSAMYLCASSFLSGRGTDTQYFGPGTRLTVL.

Here the CDR3 reads CASQGDYVADTQYF. CDR3 DNA sequence: TGTGCCAGCCAGGGGGACTACGTAGCAGATACGCAGTATTTT. This chain connects TRBV9 to TRBJ2-3; possibly TRBD1 or TRBD2 for D (7 bases each). V was shortened by 7 bases and J by 4 bases, with 16 bases between the two germline ends. This CDR3 is 14 amino acids long. Germline-derived CDR1 and CDR2 are SGDLS and YYNGEE.

CDR3 in DNA: TGTGCCAGCAGCTTAGGGACTAGCGGGAGCTTAACCGGCGAGCAGTACTTC. Amino acids: CASSLGTSGSLTGEQYF. This chain links TRBV7-6 with TRBJ2-7; 13 nucleotides align to TRBD2. Germline-derived CDR1 and CDR2 are SGHVS and FNYEAQ. V lost 1 base and J lost 6; bases outside the gene matches: 9. This CDR3 is built from 17 residues.

The V gene is TRBV4-3, the J gene TRBJ1-2; perhaps TRBD1 as D (5 bases). The CDR3 has 14 amino acids. The V end was cut by 2 bases, the J end by 8 bases, with 15 bases between. Germline V lookup: CDR1 LGHNA, CDR2 YSLEER. The CDR3 nucleotides read TGCGCCAGCAGCCAAAACCTCGGGACGAACGGCTACACCTTC. As protein: CASSQNLGTNGYTF.

J is TRBJ2-7 and V is TRBV9; possibly TRBD1 or TRBD2 for D (5 bases each). Trimming stripped 0 bases from V and 4 bases from J, with 17 bases between. This CDR3 is built from 16 residues. Germline V gene sequence: CDR1 SGDLS, CDR2 YYNGEE. The CDR3 DNA is TGTGCCAGCAGCGTAGCCGACAGCGGTCTTGGGTACGAGCAGTACTTC. It codes for CASSVADSGLGYEQYF.

This clone was seen once. The chain has TRBV7-2 and TRBJ1-2; no reliable D call. This CDR3 has 12 amino acids. V lost 5 bases to trimming and J lost 8 bases, with 12 bases between them. Germline CDR1 and CDR2: SGHTA and FQGNSA. The CDR3 bases are TGTGCCAGCAGCCTTAGGAACCCCGGCTACACCTTC. Protein product: CASSLRNPGYTF.

Note on this clone: The junction and the germline gene differ at one end; a read error may be behind it. CDR3 amino acids: CASSGLSGHF. The CDR3 DNA reads as TGTGCCAGCAGTGGGCTTTCGGGACACTTT. This chain connects TRBV6-1 to TRBJ1-1; possibly TRBD1 for D (6 bases). The CDR3 loop spans 10 amino acids. CDR1 is MNHNS, CDR2 SASEGT, per germline.

V is TRBV7-8 and J is TRBJ1-2; D not certain. Deletions cut 5 bases from V and 0 bases from J, with 7 bases between. Germline V CDR1 and CDR2: SGHVS, FQNEAQ. CDR3 length equals 13 residues. CDR3 residues: CASSQTTNYGYTF. Written as DNA, the CDR3 is TGTGCCAGCAGCCAGACAACTAACTATGGCTACACCTTC.

The chain has TRBV4-1 and TRBJ1-2; TRBD1 agrees at 8 bases. The CDR3 runs 16 residues. V shed 0 bases and J 8 bases; nucleotides not matched to a gene: 11. The V gene's germline CDR1 is MGHRA and CDR2 YSYEKL. Here the CDR3 reads CASSQDRGTGEGGYTF. The CDR3 DNA is TGCGCCAGCAGCCAAGATAGGGGGACAGGTGAGGGAGGCTACACCTTC.

The chain recombines TRBV28 with TRBJ1-2; D is undetermined. The CDR3 loop spans 13 amino acids. Trimming left V 7 bases short and J 3 bases short, with 12 bases between. Germline V gene data show CDR1 as MDHEN and CDR2 as SYDVKM. The CDR3 bases are TGTGCCAGCACCCTGGTCGGGGACTATGGCTACACCTTC. It yields the protein CASTLVGDYGYTF.

V is TRBV5-6 and J is TRBJ2-7; TRBD2 aligns across 7 bases. CDR1 is SGHDT, CDR2 YYEEEE, per germline. CDR3 size: 14 residues. V was pared by 6 bases and J by 2 bases, with 8 bases of the junction left unmatched. The CDR3: CASTFGLVAYEQYF. For the CDR3, the DNA is TGTGCCAGCACCTTTGGACTAGTGGCCTACGAGCAGTACTTC.

The J gene is TRBJ1-5, the V gene TRBV6-1, with 7 bases matching TRBD1. Trimming at V came to 3 bases and at J to 1 base, leaving 6 bases not matched to a gene. In germline, CDR1 is MNHNS, CDR2 SASEGT. The CDR3 consists of 16 residues. CDR3: CASSEHRGSSNQPQHF. The DNA for the CDR3 is TGTGCCAGCAGTGAGCACAGGGGTTCCAGCAATCAGCCCCAGCATTTT.

This chain joins TRBV27 and TRBJ2-3; 10 bases map to TRBD2. The V segment lost 7 bases and the J segment 5 bases; nucleotides outside the gene matches: 15. The CDR3 has 17 residues. From germline, CDR1 is MNHEY and CDR2 SMNVEV (reference sequence). CDR3 bases: TGTGCCAGCACGCGATACCTAGCGGGAGATTTGGGAGATACGCAGTATTTT. Translated, it gives CASTRYLAGDLGDTQYF.

This clone appeared a single time. The chain carries TRBV5-4 and TRBJ1-2; D gene ambiguous. Trimming took 2 bases from V and 10 from J, leaving 9 bases between them. The CDR3 covers 11 residues. Germline V lookup: CDR1 SGHNT, CDR2 YYREEE (reference sequence). CDR3 sequence: CASSFSRDYTF. The DNA for the CDR3 is TGTGCCAGCAGCTTCTCCCGCGACTACACCTTC.

The chain employs TRBV10-3 and TRBJ2-1, with TRBD2 matching over 8 bases. Germline-derived CDR1 and CDR2 are ENHRY and SYGVKD. V shed 4 bases and J 9 bases; nucleotides not matched to a gene: 17. This CDR3 is built from 17 residues. The CDR3 nucleotides read TGTGCCATCAGTGTGTCCCCCCCCAATGAGCGGGAGCGTGAGCAGTTCTTC. This translates into CAISVSPPNEREREQFF.

The chain uses TRBV11-2 and TRBJ1-1, with D perhaps TRBD1 (5 bases). The V gene lost 5 bases and the J gene lost 1 base, with 17 bases spanning the gap. Germline V lookup: CDR1 SGHAT, CDR2 FQNNGV. This CDR3 contains 16 residues. CDR3 sequence reads: CASSPWSARENTEAFF. Here the CDR3 DNA reads TGTGCCAGCAGCCCCTGGTCCGCCAGGGAGAACACTGAAGCTTTCTTT. Full variable domain (remainder filled in from reference TRBV11-2 and TRBJ1-1): EAGVAQSPRYKIIEKRQSVAFWCNPISGHATLYWYQQILGQGPKLLIQFQNNGVVDDSQLPKDRFSAERLKGVDSTLKIQPAKLEDSAVYLCASSPWSARENTEAFFGQGTRLTVV.

V and J are TRBV7-7 and TRBJ2-2; 14 nucleotides line up with TRBD2. The germline V gene has CDR1 SSHAT and CDR2 FNYEAQ (reference sequence). Trimming took 5 bases from V and 0 from J; bases not matched to a gene: 2. The CDR3 covers 17 residues. Here the CDR3 DNA reads TGTGCCAGCAGCCGACTAGCGGGAGGGCCGAACACCGGGGAGCTGTTTTTT. Its translation is CASSRLAGGPNTGELFF.

The chain employs TRBV29-1 and TRBJ1-3; D unclear. Trimming took off 6 bases at V and 7 bases at J, with 10 bases between the two ends. The CDR3 contains 11 residues. The germline V gene encodes CDR1 SQVTM and CDR2 ANQGSEA. CDR3 residues: CSVPYLNTIYF. The CDR3 DNA follows: TGCAGCGTGCCTTATCTGAACACCATATATTTT.

The rearrangement uses TRBV7-8 and TRBJ1-5; TRBD1 aligns across 7 bases. The germline V gene has CDR1 SGHVS and CDR2 FQNEAQ. Unmatched junction bases numbered 7, after V lost 5 bases and J lost 3 bases. The CDR3 covers 15 residues. CDR3 DNA: TGTGCCAGCAGCCCGTACAGGGGACACAATCAGCCCCAGCATTTT. This encodes CASSPYRGHNQPQHF.

The J gene is TRBJ2-7, the V gene TRBV11-2; D is undetermined. In germline, CDR1 is SGHAT, CDR2 FQNNGV. The V and J ends lost 7 bases and 3 bases respectively, with 16 bases between them. The CDR3 spans 14 residues. CDR3 nucleotides: TGTGCCAGCATCCCCCACGGGCCCGACTACGAGCAGTACTTC. This gives the protein CASIPHGPDYEQYF.

The chain recombines TRBV19 with TRBJ2-1; TRBD1 agrees at 7 bases. J lost 8 bases, V lost 6 bases, and 7 bases had no gene match. The CDR3 runs to 13 residues. From germline, CDR1 is LNHDA and CDR2 SQIVND (reference sequence). For the CDR3, the DNA is TGTGCCAGTAGCGAACGACAGGGTGATGAGCAGTTCTTC. It translates to CASSERQGDEQFF.

V is TRBV7-8 and J is TRBJ2-1; possibly TRBD2 for D (6 bases). CDR3 length: 16 amino acids. Germline loops: CDR1 SGHVS, CDR2 FQNEAQ. The germline V and J ends were trimmed by 0 bases and 9 bases, with 18 bases remaining between them. CDR3 amino acids: CASSLAVGGWYSEQFF. The CDR3 nucleotides read TGTGCCAGCAGCTTAGCGGTGGGAGGCTGGTATAGTGAGCAGTTCTTC.

V is TRBV9 and J is TRBJ2-5; the D gene is possibly TRBD2 (5 bases). Trimming pared 4 bases from V and 5 bases from J, leaving 15 bases between. The germline CDR1 and CDR2 sequences are SGDLS and YYNGEE. CDR3 length: 14 amino acids. CDR3 amino acids: CASSSRGLGETQYF. The CDR3 nucleotides are TGTGCCAGCAGCTCCCGCGGACTGGGGGAGACCCAGTACTTC. Drawing the rest from reference TRBV9 and TRBJ2-5, the complete variable domain is DSGVTQTPKHLITATGQRVTLRCSPRSGDLSVYWYQQSLDQGLQFLIQYYNGEERAKGNILERFSAQQFPDLHSELNLSSLELGDSALYFCASSSRGLGETQYFGPGTRLLVL.

V is TRBV19 and J is TRBJ2-1; 12 bases are shared with TRBD1. The V segment lost 7 bases and the J segment 7 bases; nucleotides outside the gene matches: 8. Germline CDR1 LNHDA, CDR2 SQIVND (reference sequence). CDR3 size: 15 residues. The CDR3 reads CASTVGTGGQNEQFF. The DNA for the CDR3 is TGTGCCAGTACTGTCGGGACAGGGGGCCAGAATGAGCAGTTCTTC.

This clone was observed a few times. This sequence joins TRBV4-1 and TRBJ1-2; unclear D gene. Germline V lookup: CDR1 MGHRA, CDR2 YSYEKL. Trimming stripped 4 bases from V and 4 bases from J, with 16 bases between. The CDR3 length is 15 residues. CDR3 amino acids: CASSPTDGVVYGYTF. DNA of the CDR3: TGCGCCAGCAGCCCGACGGACGGTGTAGTCTATGGCTACACCTTC.

The chain joins TRBV27 to TRBJ1-2, with 7 bases matching TRBD1. The CDR3 loop spans 14 amino acids. Looked up from germline, CDR1 is MNHEY and CDR2 is SMNVEV (reference sequence). V trimming: 3 bases; J trimming: 2 bases; junction bases outside the gene matches: 3. The CDR3 spells CASSFGRGNYGYTF. The DNA for the CDR3 is TGTGCCAGCAGTTTCGGCAGGGGGAACTATGGCTACACCTTC.

The rearrangement uses TRBV19 and TRBJ1-1; 8 nucleotides match TRBD1. Germline V lookup: CDR1 LNHDA, CDR2 SQIVND (reference sequence). This CDR3 contains 16 residues. Losses at the gene ends were 4 bases for V and 5 bases for J; bases not matched to a gene: 12. The CDR3 reads CASSTGQGALLTEAFF. CDR3 in DNA: TGTGCCAGTAGTACCGGCCAGGGGGCATTGTTGACTGAAGCTTTCTTT.